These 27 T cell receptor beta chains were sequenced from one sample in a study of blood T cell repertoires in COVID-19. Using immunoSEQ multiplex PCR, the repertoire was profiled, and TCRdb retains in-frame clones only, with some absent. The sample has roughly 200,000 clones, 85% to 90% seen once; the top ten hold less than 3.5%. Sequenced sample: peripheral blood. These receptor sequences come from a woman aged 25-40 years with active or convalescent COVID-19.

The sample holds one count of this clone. CDR3 residues: CASTLGQQYYTGELFF. The CDR3 coding sequence is TGTGCCAGCACCCTGGGACAGCAGTACTACACCGGGGAGCTGTTTTTT. The chain links TRBV5-6 to TRBJ2-2, with 7 bases fitting TRBD1. After removal of 6 bases from V and 3 bases from J, the junction contained 11 bases not matched to a gene. Germline V gene lookup returns CDR1 SGHDT and CDR2 YYEEEE. The CDR3 covers 16 residues.

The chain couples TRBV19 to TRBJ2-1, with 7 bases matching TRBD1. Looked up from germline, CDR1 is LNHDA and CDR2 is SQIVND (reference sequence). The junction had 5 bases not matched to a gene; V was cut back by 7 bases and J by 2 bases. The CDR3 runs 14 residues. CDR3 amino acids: CASTPDRAYNEQFF. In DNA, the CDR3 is TGTGCCAGTACCCCTGACAGGGCCTACAATGAGCAGTTCTTC. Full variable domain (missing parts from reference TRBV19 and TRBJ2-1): DGGITQSPKYLFRKEGQNVTLSCEQNLNHDAMYWYRQDPGQGLRLIYYSQIVNDFQKGDIAEGYSVSREKKESFPLTVTSAQKNPTAFYLCASTPDRAYNEQFFGPGTRLTVL.

CDR3 amino acids: CASINRGTIDQPQHF. CDR3 bases: TGTGCCAGCATAAACAGGGGGACAATAGATCAGCCCCAGCATTTT. V usage is TRBV28 and J usage is TRBJ1-5, with 8 bases matching TRBD1. The CDR3 consists of 15 residues. J gave up 5 bases and V 7 bases, and 10 bases lay outside the gene matches. In germline, CDR1 is MDHEN, CDR2 SYDVKM.

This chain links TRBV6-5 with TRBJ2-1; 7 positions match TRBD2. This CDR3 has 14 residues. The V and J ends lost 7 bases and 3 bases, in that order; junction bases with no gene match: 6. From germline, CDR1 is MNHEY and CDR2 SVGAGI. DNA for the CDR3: TGTGCCAGCAAGGGGCTAGCGGACTACAATGAGCAGTTCTTC. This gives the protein CASKGLADYNEQFF.

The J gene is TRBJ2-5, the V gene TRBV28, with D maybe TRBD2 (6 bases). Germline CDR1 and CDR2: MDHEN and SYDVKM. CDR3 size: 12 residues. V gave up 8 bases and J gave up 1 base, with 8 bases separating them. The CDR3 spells CASGGTQETQYF. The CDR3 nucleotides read TGTGCCAGCGGGGGGACCCAAGAGACCCAGTACTTC. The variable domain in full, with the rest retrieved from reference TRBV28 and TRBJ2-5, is DVKVTQSSRYLVKRTGEKVFLECVQDMDHENMFWYRQDPGLGLRLIYFSYDVKMKEKGDIPEGYSVSREKKERFSLILESASTNQTSMYLCASGGTQETQYFGPGTRLLVL.

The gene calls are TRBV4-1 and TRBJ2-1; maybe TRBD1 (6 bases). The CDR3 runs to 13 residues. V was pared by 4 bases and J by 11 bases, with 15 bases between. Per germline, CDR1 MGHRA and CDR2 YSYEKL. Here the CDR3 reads CASSRSRGIQQFF. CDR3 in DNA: TGCGCCAGCAGCCGTAGCAGGGGCATTCAGCAGTTCTTC.

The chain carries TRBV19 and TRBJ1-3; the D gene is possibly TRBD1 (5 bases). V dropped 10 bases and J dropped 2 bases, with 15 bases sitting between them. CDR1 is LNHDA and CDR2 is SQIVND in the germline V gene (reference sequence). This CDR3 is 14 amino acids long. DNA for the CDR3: TGTGCCACCGGTCCTACAGGAACTGGAAACACCATATATTTT. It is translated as CATGPTGTGNTIYF.

The DNA for the CDR3 is TGTGCCAGTAGTATAGAAAAGGGGAGGGACACCGGGGAGCTGTTTTTT. As protein: CASSIEKGRDTGELFF. The chain recombines TRBV19 with TRBJ2-2; 7 bases match TRBD2. The CDR3 totals 16 residues. V trimming: 0 bases; J trimming: 3 bases; junction bases outside the gene matches: 4. The germline V gene has CDR1 LNHDA and CDR2 SQIVND (reference sequence).

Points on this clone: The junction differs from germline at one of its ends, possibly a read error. Here the CDR3 reads CSVPERETQYF. CDR3 DNA sequence: TGTAGCGTCCCTGAGCGGGAGACCCAGTACTTC. This chain uses TRBV29-1 with TRBJ2-5; D possibly corresponds to TRBD2 (5 bases). This CDR3 has 11 residues. The germline CDR1 and CDR2 sequences are SQVTM and ANQGSEA.

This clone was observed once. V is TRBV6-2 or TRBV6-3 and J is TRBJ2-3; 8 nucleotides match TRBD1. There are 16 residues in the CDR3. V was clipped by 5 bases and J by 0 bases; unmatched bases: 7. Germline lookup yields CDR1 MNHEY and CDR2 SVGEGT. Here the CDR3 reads CASSHTRQGSTDTQYF. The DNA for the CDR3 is TGTGCCAGCAGTCACACCCGACAGGGGAGCACAGATACGCAGTATTTT.

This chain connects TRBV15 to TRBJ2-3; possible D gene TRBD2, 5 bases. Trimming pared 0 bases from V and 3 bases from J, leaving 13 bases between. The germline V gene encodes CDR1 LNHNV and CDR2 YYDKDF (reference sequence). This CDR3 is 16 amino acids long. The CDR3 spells CATSRDLEAHTDTQYF. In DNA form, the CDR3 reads TGTGCCACCAGCAGAGATTTGGAGGCCCATACAGATACGCAGTATTTT.

CDR3 in DNA: TGTGCCAGCAGTAACGGCAATGAGCAGTTCTTC. This translates into CASSNGNEQFF. The chain is built from TRBV12-3 or TRBV12-4 and TRBJ2-1; D ambiguous. V was shortened by 5 bases and J by 6 bases, with 5 bases between the two germline ends. The CDR3 is 11 amino acids.

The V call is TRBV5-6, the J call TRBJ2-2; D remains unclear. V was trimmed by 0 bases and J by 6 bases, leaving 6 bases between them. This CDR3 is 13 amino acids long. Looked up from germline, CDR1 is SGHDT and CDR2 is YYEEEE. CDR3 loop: CASSLVVAGELFF. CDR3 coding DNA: TGTGCCAGCAGCTTGGTCGTTGCCGGGGAGCTGTTTTTT. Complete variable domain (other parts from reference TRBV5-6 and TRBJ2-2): DAGVTQSPTHLIKTRGQQVTLRCSPKSGHDTVSWYQQALGQGPQFIFQYYEEEERQRGNFPDRFSGHQFPNYSSELNVNALLLGDSALYLCASSLVVAGELFFGEGSRLTVL.

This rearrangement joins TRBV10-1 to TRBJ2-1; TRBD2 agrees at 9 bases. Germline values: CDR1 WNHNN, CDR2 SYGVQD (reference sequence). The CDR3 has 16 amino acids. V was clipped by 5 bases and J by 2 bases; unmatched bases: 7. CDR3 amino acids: CASSPGIAGAYNEQFF. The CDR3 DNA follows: TGCGCCAGCAGTCCCGGAATAGCGGGGGCCTACAATGAGCAGTTCTTC.

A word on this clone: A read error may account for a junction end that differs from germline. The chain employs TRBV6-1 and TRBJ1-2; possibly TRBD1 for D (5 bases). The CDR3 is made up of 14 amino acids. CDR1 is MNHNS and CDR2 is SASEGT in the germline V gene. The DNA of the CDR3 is TGTGCCAGCAGCGAAGGCCAGGGAATCTATGGCTACACCTTC. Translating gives CASSEGQGIYGYTF.

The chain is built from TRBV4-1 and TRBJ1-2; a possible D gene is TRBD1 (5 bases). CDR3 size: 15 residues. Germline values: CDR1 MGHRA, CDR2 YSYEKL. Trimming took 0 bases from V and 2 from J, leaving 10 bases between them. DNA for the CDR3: TGCGCCAGCAGCCAAGATATCCGGGGGAACTATGGCTACACCTTC. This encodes CASSQDIRGNYGYTF.

In DNA, the CDR3 is TGCGCCAGCAGTGAAGCGGTGAACCGAGGTGAGCAGTTCTTC. Protein: CASSEAVNRGEQFF. This rearrangement joins TRBV10-1 to TRBJ2-1; weak D call: TRBD2 (5 bases). CDR1 WNHNN and CDR2 SYGVQD come from the germline V gene (reference sequence). The CDR3 length is 14 residues. V lost 3 bases to trimming and J lost 9 bases, with 15 bases between them.

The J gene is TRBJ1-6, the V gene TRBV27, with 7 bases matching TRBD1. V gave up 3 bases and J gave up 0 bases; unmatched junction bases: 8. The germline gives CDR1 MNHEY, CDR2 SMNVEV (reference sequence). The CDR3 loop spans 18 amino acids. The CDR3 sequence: CASSFRTGGSSYNSPLHF. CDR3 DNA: TGTGCCAGCAGTTTCCGGACAGGTGGAAGCTCCTATAATTCACCCCTCCACTTT.

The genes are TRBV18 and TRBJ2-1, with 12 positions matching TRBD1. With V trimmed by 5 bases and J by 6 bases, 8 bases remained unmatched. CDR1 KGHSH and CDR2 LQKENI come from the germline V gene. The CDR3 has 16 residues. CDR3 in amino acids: CASSYRDRGLSNEQFF. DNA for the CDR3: TGTGCCAGCTCATACCGGGACAGGGGGCTCAGCAATGAGCAGTTCTTC.

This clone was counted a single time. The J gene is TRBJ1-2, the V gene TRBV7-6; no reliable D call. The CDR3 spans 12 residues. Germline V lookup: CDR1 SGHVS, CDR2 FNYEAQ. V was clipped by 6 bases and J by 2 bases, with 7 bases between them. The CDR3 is CASSPANYGYTF. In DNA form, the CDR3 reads TGTGCCAGCAGTCCCGCGAACTATGGCTACACCTTC.

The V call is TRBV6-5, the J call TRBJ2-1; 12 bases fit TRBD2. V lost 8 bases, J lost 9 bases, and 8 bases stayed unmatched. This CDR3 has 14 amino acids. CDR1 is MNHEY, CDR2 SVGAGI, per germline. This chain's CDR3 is CASVLAGGLGEQFF. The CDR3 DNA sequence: TGTGCCAGCGTTCTAGCGGGGGGGCTGGGTGAGCAGTTCTTC.

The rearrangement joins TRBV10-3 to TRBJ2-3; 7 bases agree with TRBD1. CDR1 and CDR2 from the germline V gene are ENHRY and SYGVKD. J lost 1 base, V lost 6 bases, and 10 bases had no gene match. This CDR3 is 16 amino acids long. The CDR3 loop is CAIRTGIAVGTDTQYF. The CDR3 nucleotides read TGTGCCATCAGGACAGGGATCGCCGTAGGCACAGATACGCAGTATTTT.

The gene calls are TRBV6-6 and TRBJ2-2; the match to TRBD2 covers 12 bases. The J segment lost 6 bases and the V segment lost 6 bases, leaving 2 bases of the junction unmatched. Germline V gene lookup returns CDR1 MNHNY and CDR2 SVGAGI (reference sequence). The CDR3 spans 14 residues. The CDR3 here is CASRTSGGSGELFF. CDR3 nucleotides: TGTGCCAGCAGGACTAGCGGGGGTTCCGGGGAGCTGTTTTTT.

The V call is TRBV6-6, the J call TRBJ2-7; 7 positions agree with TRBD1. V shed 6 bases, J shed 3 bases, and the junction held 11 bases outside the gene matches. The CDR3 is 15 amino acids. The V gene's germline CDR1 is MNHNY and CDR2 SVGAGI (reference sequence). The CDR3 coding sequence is TGTGCCAGCAGCTCACGATGGGACAGTCTCTACGAGCAGTACTTC. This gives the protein CASSSRWDSLYEQYF.

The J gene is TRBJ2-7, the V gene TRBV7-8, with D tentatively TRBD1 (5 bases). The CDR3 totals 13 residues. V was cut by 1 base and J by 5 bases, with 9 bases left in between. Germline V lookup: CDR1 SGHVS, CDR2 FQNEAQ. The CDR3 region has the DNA TGTGCCAGCAGCTTAGGCAGGGCCAACGAGCAGTACTTC. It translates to CASSLGRANEQYF.

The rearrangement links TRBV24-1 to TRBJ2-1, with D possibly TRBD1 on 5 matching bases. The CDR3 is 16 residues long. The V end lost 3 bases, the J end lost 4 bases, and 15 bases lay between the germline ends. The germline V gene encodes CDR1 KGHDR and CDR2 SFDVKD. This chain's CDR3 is CATSDGAGKRYNEQFF. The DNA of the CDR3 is TGTGCCACCAGTGATGGGGCAGGGAAGCGATACAATGAGCAGTTCTTC.

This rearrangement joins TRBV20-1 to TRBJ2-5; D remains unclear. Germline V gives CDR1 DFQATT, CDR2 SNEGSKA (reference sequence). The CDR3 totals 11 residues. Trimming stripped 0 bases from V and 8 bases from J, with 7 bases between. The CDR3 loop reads CSARDPVTQYF. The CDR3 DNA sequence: TGCAGTGCTAGAGATCCGGTCACCCAGTACTTC.